This entry features one T cell receptor (beta chain) sequence. This sample is part of a study of blood T cell repertoires in COVID-19. In the original processing: Amplified reference gene primers provided the basis for estimating nucleated cell counts. Sequenced by immunoSEQ multiplex PCR; TCRdb stores in-frame clones only, minus some. V and J calls and clone size are those listed in that table; D and trimming were worked out from the DNA. The sample shows 19,000 or so clones, about 89% of them seen only once. Trimming cost V 4 bases and J 2 bases, with 14 bases left between them. This CDR3 region has 15 residues. CDR1 and CDR2 from the germline V gene are SGHRS and YFSETQ.

Material: peripheral blood. This receptor was identified in a man aged 70 or older with active COVID-19. The gene calls are TRBV5-1 and TRBJ2-3, with D possibly TRBD1 on 5 matching bases. The CDR3 bases are TGCGCCAGCAGCACCTACGGACAAGACACAGATACGCAGTATTTT. This gives the protein CASSTYGQDTDTQYF.